The present entry profiles one T cell receptor beta chain with its context. Using immunoSEQ multiplex PCR, the repertoire was profiled, and TCRdb retains in-frame clones only, with some absent. The sample holds 300,000 to 350,000 clones, 80% to 90% seen once. The sample comes from a study of blood T cell repertoires in COVID-19. Background on the study: Specimens from acute and convalescent COVID-19 originated in the United States, Italy and Spain. T cells, B-cell-depleted T cells, or PBMCs provided the cDNA or gDNA that served as material.

From germline, CDR1 is MNHEY and CDR2 SVGAGI. The CDR3 consists of 14 residues. V was shortened by 3 bases and J by 6 bases, with 15 bases between the two germline ends. Residents of about two dozen US areas, aged about 18 to 95 years, made up the participants. Participants were placed into cohorts based on the clinical history they reported. This sequence joins TRBV6-5 and TRBJ2-7; D gene uncertain. The sample taken for sequencing was PBMCs or T cells enriched from blood (not recorded which). The receptor comes from a woman aged 40 to 55 with acute COVID-19. CDR3 nucleotides: TGTGCCAGCAGTTATTCCTGGTTTTCGAGCGAGCAGTACTTC. Translation gives CASSYSWFSSEQYF.